This T cell receptor beta chain was retrieved from a study of blood T cell repertoires in COVID-19. Data came from immunoSEQ multiplex PCR; TCRdb stores just in-frame clones and leaves some out. The sample records 150,000 to 200,000 clones, roughly 70% being singletons. Germline CDR1 LNHDA, CDR2 SQIVND (reference sequence). The CDR3 length is 13 residues. Trimming removed 6 bases at V and 4 bases at J, with 12 bases between. The sequencing sample was made of peripheral blood. This chain joins TRBV19 and TRBJ1-2, with D perhaps matching TRBD1 (5 bases). This clonotype originated in a woman of 80 years or more with acute or convalescent COVID-19. DNA for the CDR3: TGTGCCAGTAGACCAACCGACAGCTATGGCTACACCTTC. It yields the protein CASRPTDSYGYTF.